This T cell receptor (beta chain) stems from a study of OX40 agonist ivuxolimab in advanced cancers. The CDR3 is made up of 14 amino acids. The ends lost 4 bases at V and 1 base at J; junction bases unmatched: 2. Germline V lookup: CDR1 SGDLS, CDR2 YYNGEE. TCRdb keeps only in-frame clones here, not all; method: immunoSEQ multiplex PCR. The sample has under 55,000 clones; just under 95% are singletons. The specimen comprised CD4+ or CD8+ T cells sorted from blood, sampled in a trial of the OX40 agonist ivuxolimab. The J gene is TRBJ2-3, the V gene TRBV9; TRBD1 agrees at 8 bases. This receptor was obtained from an adult with an advanced solid tumor such as melanoma, head and neck, liver or kidney cancer. CDR3 residues: CASSLDRGTDTQYF. The CDR3 nucleotides read TGTGCCAGCAGCCTGGACAGGGGCACAGATACGCAGTATTTT.